The clone carrying this TCR beta chain was seen more than once but under ten times. Its antigen is as yet unknown. A second PCR of roughly 6 to 12 cycles used a sample-barcoded 5' primer and a J-beta primer mix. TCRdb fed the 5' RACE reads into MiXCR, producing one record per CDR3 protein. The table records nearly 800,000 distinct CDR3 sequences, 20% to 25% of them present only once. The record originates from a study of blood T cells in healthy people across ages. The study, taken as a whole, reports: TCR beta diversity, measured per million T cells, fell in a roughly linear way with age.

This CDR3 contains 16 residues. Germline CDR1 is SGHTA and CDR2 is FQGNSA. V lost 7 bases, J lost 6 bases, and 14 bases stayed unmatched. The same sample was also studied in work on T cells of mothers and their children. This second study notes: The yield was over 8.5 million TCR beta CDR3 reads from each mother and some 3 million from each child.

This chain uses TRBV7-2 with TRBJ2-3; 9 positions agree with TRBD2. Sequencing used blood. This sequence was found in a boy aged 5-17 years in good health. Here the CDR3 DNA reads TGTGCCAGCACTCTCGAGAAGGGACTAGCAAAGGATACGCAGTATTTT. Translated: CASTLEKGLAKDTQYF.